The rows below give T cell receptor beta chains drawn from one sample of a study of T-cell reconstitution after alpha-beta-depleted transplantation in children. TCRdb re-called the PCR reads through MiXCR, storing one row per CDR3 protein. The sample lists 550,000 to 600,000 distinct CDR3 sequences, around 23% occurring once. Sequencing was performed on PBMCs, mostly from graft donor cells, taken 360 days after TCRalphabeta/CD19-depleted stem cell transplant. The receptor set was obtained from a boy under three years old who had a stem cell transplant for acute myeloid leukemia, so the T cells may come from the graft donor. Both conserved end residues are part of each CDR3. The order of the fields is J gene, clone size, V gene, D gene, CDR3 protein, CDR3 DNA. A D gene is named only where the DNA matches it firmly. The listing skips clone size in some rows; elsewhere it reads once, few, many or a size class.

TRBJ2-3,few,TRBV20-1,NA,CSARRATSTDTQYF,TGCAGTGCTCGCCGGGCAACTAGCACAGATACGCAGTATTTT
TRBJ1-1,NA,TRBV29-1,TRBD1,CSVGQRNGEAFF,TGCAGCGTGGGACAGAGGAACGGTGAAGCTTTCTTT
TRBJ1-4,NA,TRBV15,TRBD1,CATSPTGESEKLFF,TGTGCCACCAGCCCGACAGGGGAGAGCGAAAAACTGTTTTTT
TRBJ2-7,NA,TRBV20-1,NA,CSARERGGYEQYF,TGCAGTGCTAGAGAGCGCGGAGGGTACGAGCAGTACTTC
TRBJ2-5,NA,TRBV5-5,TRBD1,CASSSSGQGSGAETQYF,TGTGCCAGCAGCTCCTCGGGACAGGGTTCAGGTGCGGAGACCCAGTACTTC
TRBJ2-1,NA,TRBV12-3/TRBV12-4,TRBD2,CASSLASGGSFNEQFF,TGTGCCAGCAGTTTGGCTAGCGGGGGTTCGTTCAATGAGCAGTTCTTC
TRBJ2-5,few,TRBV20-1,TRBD1,CSARGDRGSRQETQYF,TGCAGTGCTAGAGGGGACAGGGGGAGTCGGCAAGAGACCCAGTACTTC
TRBJ2-7,NA,TRBV6-2/TRBV6-3,NA,CASSLQWGRRYEQYF,TGTGCCAGCAGCCTACAGTGGGGGAGGCGGTACGAGCAGTACTTC
TRBJ2-3,NA,TRBV3-1,TRBD1,CASMGPGTVGDTDTQYF,TGTGCCAGCATGGGTCCCGGGACAGTGGGAGACACAGATACGCAGTATTTT
TRBJ2-1,few,TRBV6-6,TRBD1,CASHSDRDDEQFF,TGTGCCAGCCACTCCGACAGGGACGATGAGCAGTTCTTC
TRBJ2-3,many,TRBV12-5,TRBD1,CASGSYGTGLRTDTQYF,TGTGCTAGTGGCTCTTACGGGACAGGGCTACGCACAGATACGCAGTATTTT
TRBJ2-3,few,TRBV7-2,NA,CASSRESSPSTDTQYF,TGTGCCAGCAGCCGGGAGTCTAGCCCTAGCACAGATACGCAGTATTTT
TRBJ2-1,NA,TRBV25-1,NA,CASRESGHEQFF,TGTGCCAGCAGAGAGAGCGGGCATGAGCAGTTCTTC
TRBJ2-5,many,TRBV13,NA,CASSSATIAVEGKETQYF,TGTGCCAGCAGCTCCGCTACCATAGCCGTGGAGGGAAAGGAGACCCAGTACTTC
TRBJ2-5,NA,TRBV12-3/TRBV12-4,TRBD1,CASSAIITGVLGQETQYF,TGTGCCAGCAGTGCAATCATAACAGGGGTATTAGGCCAAGAGACCCAGTACTTC
TRBJ2-2,NA,TRBV5-1,NA,CASSLTSTQGRYTGELFF,TGCGCCAGCAGCTTAACATCCACCCAGGGTCGGTACACCGGGGAGCTGTTTTTT
TRBJ1-1,NA,TRBV6-5,NA,CASSYNELANSEAFF,TGTGCCAGCAGTTACAATGAATTAGCGAACTCTGAAGCTTTCTTT
TRBJ2-4,NA,TRBV28,NA,CASNSPGHKNIQYF,TGTGCCAGCAACTCACCGGGACATAAAAACATTCAGTACTTC
TRBJ2-2,few,TRBV15,NA,CATSRGPNGELFF,TGTGCCACCAGCAGAGGCCCAAACGGGGAGCTGTTTTTT
TRBJ2-4,many,TRBV20-1,TRBD2,CSAGTSSVYGIQYF,TGCAGTGCCGGGACTAGCTCGGTTTATGGCATTCAGTACTTC